This is a list of T cell receptor beta chains from one sample in a study of monozygotic twins with inflammatory bowel disease. Reprocessing the 5' RACE reads, TCRdb reports a single entry for every CDR3 protein and omits DNA. Its clone listing holds some 210,000 distinct CDR3 sequences. Sequenced sample: blood. These receptors were taken from a human donor with ulcerative colitis or Crohn's disease, or a healthy co-twin of an affected twin (not recorded which). Each CDR3 is given with its conserved first and last residue. Fields, in order: V gene, J gene, CDR3 protein.

TRBV5-5	TRBJ1-1	CASSFAGDPRDTEAFF
TRBV5-1	TRBJ1-4	CASQSTGTVNEKLFF
TRBV2	TRBJ2-3	CASSNRDTQYF
TRBV5-1	TRBJ2-1	CASSLAPGQGNNEQFF
TRBV15	TRBJ2-3	CATSRGPVLATDTQYF
TRBV20-1	TRBJ2-1	CSARGAGVRNEQFF
TRBV20-1	TRBJ2-7	CSASPPGGPYEQYF
TRBV7-6	TRBJ2-7	CASSLQAGGNSYEQYF
TRBV18	TRBJ1-3	CASSPPGQASGNTIYF
TRBV20-1	TRBJ2-3	CSASRLGGTDTQYF
TRBV7-9	TRBJ2-7	CASSFWTGEEQYF
TRBV20-1	TRBJ2-7	CSASSDRDFYEQYF
TRBV12-3/TRBV12-4	TRBJ1-5	CASSRTLKGQPQHF
TRBV2	TRBJ2-2	CASIGLAPNTGELFF
TRBV6-5	TRBJ2-7	CASSWVHSNSYEQYF
TRBV19	TRBJ2-2	CASSRRAKNTGELFF
TRBV20-1	TRBJ1-1	CSARFPDRGNTEAFF
TRBV7-2	TRBJ1-5	CASSFYRTDQPQHF
TRBV7-8	TRBJ1-4	CASSLHGEGLFF
TRBV20-1	TRBJ2-1	CSASPIRNEQFF
TRBV3-1	TRBJ2-1	CASSQGARTSGDLVGNEQFF
TRBV20-1	TRBJ2-7	CSARYGQGGRYEQYF
TRBV20-1	TRBJ2-7	CSARGGRQGPYEQYF
TRBV7-2	TRBJ2-5	CASSYTNSETQYF
TRBV7-9	TRBJ1-1	CASSFGQGDTEAFF
TRBV6-6	TRBJ1-2	CASSYSGTDYGYTF
TRBV5-6	TRBJ1-5	CASSLGTGRFPQHF
TRBV29-1	TRBJ2-7	CSARTGGHEQYF
TRBV2	TRBJ1-2	CASRDSDRVAGYTF
TRBV7-2	TRBJ2-1	CASSVLQGNEQFF
TRBV19	TRBJ1-5	CASSITTANQPQHF
TRBV5-4	TRBJ1-1	CASSLGAYLMNTEAFF
TRBV3-1	TRBJ2-2	CASSQARKVAGTNTGELFF
TRBV20-1	TRBJ2-2	CSAKQGALGELFF
TRBV7-9	TRBJ1-1	CASSPSTGLKAFF
TRBV18	TRBJ1-1	CASSPGRGNTEAFF
TRBV27	TRBJ2-2	CASSPTKPREAGATGELFF
TRBV12-3/TRBV12-4	TRBJ1-1	CASTRQSNTEAFF
TRBV10-3	TRBJ2-7	CAISESNSGQIYEQYF
TRBV19	TRBJ1-1	CASNQVKNTEAFF
TRBV6-8	TRBJ1-1	CASAWRGTEAFF
TRBV7-2	TRBJ1-5	CASSLGAVPYSNQPQHF
TRBV18	TRBJ1-5	CASSERRKPQHF
TRBV5-1	TRBJ2-1	CASSPTSGGAFRLFF
TRBV5-5	TRBJ1-3	CASSPQTVYSGNTIYF
TRBV27	TRBJ1-1	CASTSLSAWKATEAFF
TRBV24-1	TRBJ2-5	CATSAGQMETQYF
TRBV24-1	TRBJ2-2	CATSDRGNTGELFF
TRBV7-3	TRBJ2-2	CASSLISGVSTGELFF
TRBV10-3	TRBJ1-2	CAAGRGQGGYGYTF
TRBV15	TRBJ2-5	CATSRDAGVKTQYF
TRBV6-6	TRBJ2-2	CAGKTGPGELFF
TRBV20-1	TRBJ2-1	CSAERTEGEQFF